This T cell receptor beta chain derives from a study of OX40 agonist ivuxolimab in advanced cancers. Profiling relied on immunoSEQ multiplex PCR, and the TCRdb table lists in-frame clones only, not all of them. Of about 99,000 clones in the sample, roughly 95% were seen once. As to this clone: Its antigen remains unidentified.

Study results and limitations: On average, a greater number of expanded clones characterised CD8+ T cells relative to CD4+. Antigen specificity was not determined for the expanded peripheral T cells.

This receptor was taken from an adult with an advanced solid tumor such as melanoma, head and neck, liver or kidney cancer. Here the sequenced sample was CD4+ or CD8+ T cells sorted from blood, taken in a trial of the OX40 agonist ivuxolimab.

The CDR3 region has the DNA TGTGCCAGCAGATCCGACAGGGGGCTAATGGGATTCTTT. Encoded protein: CASRSDRGLMGFF. The chain uses TRBV5-6 and TRBJ1-1, with TRBD1 identical over 10 bases. Germline CDR1 reads SGHDT; CDR2 reads YYEEEE. Trimming removed 5 bases from V and 14 bases from J; junction bases left unmatched: 12. The length of the CDR3 is 13 residues.